This T cell receptor beta chain was sequenced in a study of cytomegalovirus exposure and HLA in healthy donors. Both 60 Vbeta primers and 13 Jbeta primers went into the PCR. As processed by the authors: A later analysis counted approximately 80 million unique TCR beta chains, 10 million to 12 million shared. Data came from immunoSEQ multiplex PCR; TCRdb stores just in-frame clones and leaves some out. D and trimming come from the DNA, and the V and J calls and clone size come from that table. The sample yields under 150,000 clones, approximately 80% seen once. Concerning this clone itself: Its antigen is unknown.

Germline V gene lookup returns CDR1 SNHLY and CDR2 FYNNEI. This CDR3 spans 14 amino acids. J was trimmed by 2 bases and V by 7 bases; bases with no gene match: 6. Study-level results: A few V segments could not be told apart, such as TRBV6-2 and TRBV6-3, and were left out. Other equally common chains were less clonally expanded than HLA-associated TCR beta chains, a later analysis showed. Within an earlier analysis, most TCR beta V segments proved productive either about 90% or about 30% of the time.

Sequencing used PBMCs. The sequence was collected from a girl aged 2 to 9 in good health and CMV-seronegative. The chain links TRBV2 to TRBJ2-7; 9 bases line up with TRBD1. The CDR3 spells CASTGQGAPYEQYF. CDR3 DNA: TGTGCCAGCACGGGACAGGGTGCCCCCTACGAGCAGTACTTC.